This T cell receptor (beta chain) was recorded in a study of beta chain features in type 1 diabetes. Overall study results and limits: Naive, central memory and Treg TCRB repertoires appeared more alike in patients than in healthy donors.

Sorting of CD4+ naive, central memory, regulatory and stem cell-like memory cells was performed via CD45RO/CCR7/CD25/CD127/CD95/CD27. As every portion of the isolated RNA was reverse transcribed, the sequencing read expressed TCRB transcripts. Only in-frame clones appear in the TCRdb table, and some are missing; sequencing was by immunoSEQ multiplex PCR. The sample lists 620,000 or so clones; about 16% were seen once. As for this clone: Its cognate antigen is unknown.

The material sequenced was naive CD4+ T cells from blood. The clonotype was recovered from a man between 18 and 29 years old in good health.

The CDR3 DNA reads TGTGCCAGCAGCTTGGACGTCTCTGGAAACACCATATATTTT. This codes for CASSLDVSGNTIYF. The chain uses TRBV7-3 and TRBJ1-3, with D unresolved. The CDR3 is 14 residues long. The germline gives CDR1 SGHTA, CDR2 FQGTGA. Trimming took off 3 bases at V and 0 bases at J, with 6 bases between the two ends. The entire variable domain, with the rest obtained from reference TRBV7-3 and TRBJ1-3, is as follows: GAGVSQTPSNKVTEKGKYVELRCDPISGHTALYWYRQSLGQGPEFLIYFQGTGAADDSGLPNDRFFAVRPEGSVSTLKIQRTERGDSAVYLCASSLDVSGNTIYFGEGSWLTVV.